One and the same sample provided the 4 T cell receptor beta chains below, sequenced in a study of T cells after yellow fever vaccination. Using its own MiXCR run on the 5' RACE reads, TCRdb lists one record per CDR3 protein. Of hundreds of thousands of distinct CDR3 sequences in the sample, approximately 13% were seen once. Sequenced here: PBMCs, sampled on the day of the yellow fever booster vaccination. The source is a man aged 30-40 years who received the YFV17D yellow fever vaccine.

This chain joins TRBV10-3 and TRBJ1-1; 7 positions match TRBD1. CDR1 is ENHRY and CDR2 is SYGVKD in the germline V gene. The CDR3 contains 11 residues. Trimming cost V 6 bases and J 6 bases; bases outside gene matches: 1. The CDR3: CAISGQAEAFF. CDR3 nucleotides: TGTGCCATCAGCGGACAGGCTGAAGCTTTCTTT.

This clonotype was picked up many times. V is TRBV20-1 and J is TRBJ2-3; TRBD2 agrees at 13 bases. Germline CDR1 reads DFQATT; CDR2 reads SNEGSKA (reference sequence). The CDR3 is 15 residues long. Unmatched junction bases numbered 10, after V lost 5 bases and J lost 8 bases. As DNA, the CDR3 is TGCAGTGCTGTCCGGACTAGCGGGAGTAGGGGTACGCAGTATTTT. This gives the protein CSAVRTSGSRGTQYF.

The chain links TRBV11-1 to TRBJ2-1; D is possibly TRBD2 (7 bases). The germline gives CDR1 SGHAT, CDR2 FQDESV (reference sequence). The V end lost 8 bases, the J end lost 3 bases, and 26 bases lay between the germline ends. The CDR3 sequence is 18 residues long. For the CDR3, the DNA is TGTGCCAGCCCCTTTGGGGGGCCATGGGAGCGGGACTACAATGAGCAGTTCTTC. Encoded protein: CASPFGGPWERDYNEQFF.

CDR3 nucleotides: TGTGCCAGTAGGCAGGAAGGTGGGATCACCGGGGAGCTGTTTTTT. Amino acids: CASRQEGGITGELFF. The chain is built from TRBV19 and TRBJ2-2, with D unclear. Germline CDR1 and CDR2: LNHDA and SQIVND (reference sequence). Trimming took off 6 bases at V and 4 bases at J, with 15 bases between the two ends. This CDR3 comprises 15 residues.